This record concerns one T cell receptor beta chain sequence. The data derive from a study of CD8 T cells in Susac syndrome. This CDR3 is 14 amino acids long. CDR1 and CDR2 from the germline V gene are GTSNPN and SVGIG (reference sequence). V gave up 3 bases and J gave up 4 bases; unmatched junction bases: 4. Reverse transcription of about 0.5 to 1 ug RNA was carried out with random hexamers. TCRdb itself ran the immunoSEQ multiplex PCR reads through MiXCR, one entry per CDR3 protein. The table lists some 150,000 distinct CDR3 sequences, roughly 94% of them singletons. The origin of this receptor is a human donor with multiple sclerosis. The sequenced sample was CD8+ T cells from PBMCs. The rearrangement uses TRBV30 and TRBJ2-2; 8 positions match TRBD2. The CDR3 region has the DNA TGTGCCTGGAGAGGGCTAGCGGGCACCGGGGAGCTGTTTTTT. It translates to CAWRGLAGTGELFF.